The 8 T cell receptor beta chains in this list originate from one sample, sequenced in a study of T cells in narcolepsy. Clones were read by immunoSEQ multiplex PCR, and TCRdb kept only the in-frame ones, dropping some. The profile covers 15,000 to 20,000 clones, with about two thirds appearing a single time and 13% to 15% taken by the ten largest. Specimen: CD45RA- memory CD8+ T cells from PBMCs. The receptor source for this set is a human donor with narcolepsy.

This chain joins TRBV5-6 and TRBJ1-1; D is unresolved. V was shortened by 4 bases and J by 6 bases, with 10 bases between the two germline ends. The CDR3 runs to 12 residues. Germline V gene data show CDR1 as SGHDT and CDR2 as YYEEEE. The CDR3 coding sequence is TGTGCCAGCAGCGTTGGGGTGTCTGAAGCTTTCTTT. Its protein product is CASSVGVSEAFF.

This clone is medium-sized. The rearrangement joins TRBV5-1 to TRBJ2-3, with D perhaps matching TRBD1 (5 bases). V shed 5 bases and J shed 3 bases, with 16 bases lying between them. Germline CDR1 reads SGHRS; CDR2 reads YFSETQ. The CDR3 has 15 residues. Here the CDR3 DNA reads TGCGCCAGCAGGTATTGGCAGGGCAGGACAGATACGCAGTATTTT. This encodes CASRYWQGRTDTQYF.

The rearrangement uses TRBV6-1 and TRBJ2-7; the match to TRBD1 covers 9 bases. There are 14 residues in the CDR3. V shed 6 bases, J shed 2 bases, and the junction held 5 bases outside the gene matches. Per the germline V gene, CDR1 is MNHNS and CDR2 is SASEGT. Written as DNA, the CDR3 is TGTGCCAGCAGACCCGGGACAGGGCCCTACGAGCAGTACTTC. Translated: CASRPGTGPYEQYF.

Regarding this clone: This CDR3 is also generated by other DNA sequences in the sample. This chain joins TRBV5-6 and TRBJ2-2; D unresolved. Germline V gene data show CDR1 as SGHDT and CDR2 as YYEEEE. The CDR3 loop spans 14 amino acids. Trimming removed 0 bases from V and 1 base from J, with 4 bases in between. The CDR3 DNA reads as TGTGCCAGCAGCTTGGGACAGAACACCGGGGAGCTGTTTTTT. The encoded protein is CASSLGQNTGELFF.

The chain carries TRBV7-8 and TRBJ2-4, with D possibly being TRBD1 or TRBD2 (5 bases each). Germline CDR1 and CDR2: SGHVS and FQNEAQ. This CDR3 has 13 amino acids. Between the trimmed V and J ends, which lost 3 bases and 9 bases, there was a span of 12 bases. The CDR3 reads CASSLGTSSIQYF. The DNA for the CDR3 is TGTGCCAGCAGCTTGGGGACGTCGAGCATTCAGTACTTC. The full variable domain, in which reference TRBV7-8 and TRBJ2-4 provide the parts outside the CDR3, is GAGVSQSPRYKVAKRGQDVALRCDPISGHVSLFWYQQALGQGPEFLTYFQNEAQLDKSGLPSDRFFAERPEGSVSTLKIQRTQQEDSAVYLCASSLGTSSIQYFGAGTRLSVL.

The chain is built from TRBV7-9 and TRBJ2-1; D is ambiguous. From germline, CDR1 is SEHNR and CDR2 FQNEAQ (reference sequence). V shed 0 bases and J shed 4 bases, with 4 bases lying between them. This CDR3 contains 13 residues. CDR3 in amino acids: CASSLASYNEQFF. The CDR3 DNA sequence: TGTGCCAGCAGCTTAGCGTCTTACAATGAGCAGTTCTTC.

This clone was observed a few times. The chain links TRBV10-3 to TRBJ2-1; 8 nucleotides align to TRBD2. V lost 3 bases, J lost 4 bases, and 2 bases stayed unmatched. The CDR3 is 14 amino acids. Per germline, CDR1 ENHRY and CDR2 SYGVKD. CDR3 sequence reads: CAISDPGGYNEQFF. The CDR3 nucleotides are TGTGCCATCAGTGACCCGGGAGGGTACAATGAGCAGTTCTTC.

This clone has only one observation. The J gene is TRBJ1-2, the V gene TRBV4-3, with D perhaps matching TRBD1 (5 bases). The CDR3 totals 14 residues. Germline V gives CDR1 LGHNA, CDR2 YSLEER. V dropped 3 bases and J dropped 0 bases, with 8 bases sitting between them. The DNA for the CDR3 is TGCGCCAGCAGCCATCAGGGAGCTAACTATGGCTACACCTTC. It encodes CASSHQGANYGYTF.